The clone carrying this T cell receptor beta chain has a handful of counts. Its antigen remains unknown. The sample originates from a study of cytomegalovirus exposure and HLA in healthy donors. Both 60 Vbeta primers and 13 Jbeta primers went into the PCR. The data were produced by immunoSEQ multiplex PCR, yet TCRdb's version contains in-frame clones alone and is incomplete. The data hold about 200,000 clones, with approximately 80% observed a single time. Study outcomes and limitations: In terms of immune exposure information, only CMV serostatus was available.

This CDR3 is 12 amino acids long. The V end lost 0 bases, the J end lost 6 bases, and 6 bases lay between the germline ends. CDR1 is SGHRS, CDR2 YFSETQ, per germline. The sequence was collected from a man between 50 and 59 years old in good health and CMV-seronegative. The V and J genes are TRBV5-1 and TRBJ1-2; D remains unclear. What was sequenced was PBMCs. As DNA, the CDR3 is TGCGCCAGCAGCTTGGACAGTCATGGCTACACCTTC. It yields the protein CASSLDSHGYTF.